The T cell receptor beta chain described here comes from a study of T cells in Graves' hyperthyroidism and ophthalmopathy. What was amplified from RNA transcripts were TCR beta CDR3 regions. The HTBI primer set drove a first-round RT-PCR of the TCR CDR3. MiXCR, applied by TCRdb to the multiplex PCR reads, yields one record per CDR3 protein. The repertoire holds around 600,000 distinct CDR3 sequences, with roughly 15% as singletons. Study-wide results and limits: A model of 13 V-J pairs discriminated ophthalmopathy from stable hyperthyroidism.

This clonotype was counted ten times or more. Its antigen is unknown. Sequences were obtained from blood. The clonotype comes from a woman aged 40 to 50 with Graves' ophthalmopathy.

CDR3 nucleotide sequence: TGTGCCAGCAGCGTAGCCCCGACTAGCGGGATCTACAATGAGCAGTTCTTC. Its translation is CASSVAPTSGIYNEQFF. The rearrangement uses TRBV9 and TRBJ2-1, with 11 bases fitting TRBD2. V gave up 0 bases and J gave up 3 bases; unmatched junction bases: 5. The CDR3 is 17 amino acids. Germline lookup yields CDR1 SGDLS and CDR2 YYNGEE.